The clone carrying this TCR beta chain turned up a few times. The antigen is unknown. Trimming took 1 base from V and 3 from J, leaving 13 bases between them. Germline V CDR1 and CDR2: LGHDT, YNNKEL (reference sequence). The CDR3 contains 15 residues. These data belong to a study of T-cell reconstitution after alpha-beta-depleted transplantation in children. Findings of the study overall: The main origin of T-cell counts and diversity one year after transplant was newly produced T cells. Several hundred expanded graft clones reportedly were the source of alpha-beta T cells about two months after transplant.

Unique molecular identifiers featured in how the TCRbeta library was prepared. In TCRdb, the PCR reads were re-called with MiXCR into one record per CDR3 protein. The repertoire consists of under 450,000 distinct CDR3 sequences, with 15% to 20% occurring once and the leading ten covering about 32%. The receptor was derived from a boy younger than two who had a stem cell transplant for Wiskott-Aldrich syndrome, so the T cells may come from the graft donor. The material was PBMCs, mostly from graft donor cells, obtained 360 days after TCRalphabeta/CD19-depleted stem cell transplant. The chain carries TRBV3-1 and TRBJ2-7; D not resolved. The CDR3: CASSQGISRVYEQYF. The CDR3 DNA is TGTGCCAGCAGCCAAGGCATATCCCGGGTCTACGAGCAGTACTTC.